These 30 T cell receptor beta chains were all obtained from the same sample, sequenced in a study of T cell repertoires in cytomegalovirus infection. Their antigens remain unidentified. TCRdb called the reads again in MiXCR, with one record for every CDR3 protein. The profile covers a few hundred thousand distinct CDR3 sequences, with 40% appearing a single time and 40% to 60% taken by the ten largest. The sequencing used cultured PBMCs, collected from culture after CMV antigen stimulation. These receptors were collected from a human donor in good health (CMV status not recorded). Some clones in this sample may be carry-over from other donors' samples.

There are many counts of this clonotype. The V and J genes are TRBV7-2 and TRBJ1-1, with D uncertain. CDR1 is SGHTA and CDR2 is FQGNSA in the germline V gene. V was clipped by 0 bases and J by 3 bases, with 11 bases between them. CDR3 size: 15 residues. The CDR3 reads CASSLANRFDTEAFF. DNA for the CDR3: TGTGCCAGCAGCTTAGCAAATCGGTTCGACACTGAAGCTTTCTTT.

This rearrangement joins TRBV7-2 to TRBJ2-5, with a possible D match to TRBD1 (6 bases). The germline CDR1 and CDR2 sequences are SGHTA and FQGNSA. Trimming shortened V by 5 bases and J by 4 bases, and 17 bases separated the two germline ends. This CDR3 is built from 15 residues. CDR3 region: CASSPPSYRAETQYF. The CDR3 nucleotides read TGTGCCAGCAGCCCGCCGTCGTACAGGGCAGAGACCCAGTACTTC.

The table lists this clonotype with a few counts. The chain joins TRBV7-6 to TRBJ2-2; the D gene is possibly TRBD2 (6 bases). Germline loops: CDR1 SGHVS, CDR2 FNYEAQ. V was pared by 4 bases and J by 0 bases, with 9 bases between. The CDR3 sequence is 15 residues long. The CDR3 loop reads CASSWGLANTGELFF. CDR3 in DNA: TGTGCCAGCAGCTGGGGACTTGCGAACACCGGGGAGCTGTTTTTT.

This clonotype has a handful of counts. The J gene is TRBJ2-3, the V gene TRBV7-2; 13 bases match TRBD2. The CDR3 has 18 amino acids. Germline CDR1 is SGHTA and CDR2 is FQGNSA. Trimming cost V 5 bases and J 6 bases; bases outside gene matches: 14. CDR3 residues: CASSQLRTGTSGIDTQYF. The CDR3 DNA is TGTGCCAGCAGCCAACTCCGCACCGGGACTAGCGGGATCGATACGCAGTATTTT.

This sequence joins TRBV12-3 or TRBV12-4 and TRBJ2-2; 8 nucleotides match TRBD2. V lost 1 base and J lost 6; bases outside the gene matches: 4. The CDR3 length is 15 residues. CDR3 loop: CASSLEAGDAGELFF. In nucleotides, the CDR3 is TGTGCCAGCAGTTTAGAAGCGGGGGACGCCGGGGAGCTGTTTTTT.

The sample holds a few counts of this clonotype. The gene calls are TRBV7-2 and TRBJ2-7; a possible D gene is TRBD2 (6 bases). The V gene's germline CDR1 is SGHTA and CDR2 FQGNSA. This CDR3 contains 13 residues. The ends were cut back, 5 bases at V and 5 bases at J, with 13 bases in the middle. The CDR3 DNA reads as TGTGCCAGCAGCCGCACATGGGAGGACGAGCAGTACTTC. It codes for CASSRTWEDEQYF.

The chain couples TRBV23-1 to TRBJ1-5, with TRBD1 as a possible D gene (5 bases). TRBV23-1 has ORF status, its function being uncertain. This CDR3 has 15 residues. V was pared by 8 bases and J by 6 bases, with 20 bases between. This CDR3 is CASRLTRTRGQPQHF. CDR3 coding DNA: TGCGCCAGCCGCTTAACGCGAACTAGGGGTCAGCCCCAGCATTTT.

This clonotype was picked up a small number of times. The rearrangement links TRBV7-9 to TRBJ2-1; a possible D gene is TRBD1 (5 bases). Germline CDR1 SEHNR, CDR2 FQNEAQ (reference sequence). Trimming cost V 4 bases and J 2 bases, with 12 bases left between them. The CDR3 runs 15 residues. The CDR3 protein is CASSSPGWPYNEQFF. The CDR3 DNA follows: TGTGCCAGCAGCTCCCCAGGGTGGCCCTACAATGAGCAGTTCTTC.

This chain uses TRBV7-6 with TRBJ2-7; the match to TRBD2 covers 10 bases. Germline CDR1 SGHVS, CDR2 FNYEAQ. After removal of 5 bases from V and 4 bases from J, the junction contained 5 bases not matched to a gene. The CDR3 loop spans 14 amino acids. CDR3 DNA: TGTGCCAGCAGCCCGGATAGCGGGAGGTACGAGCAGTACTTC. Protein product: CASSPDSGRYEQYF.

This clonotype was counted a few times. The V call is TRBV7-6, the J call TRBJ1-1; the D is unclear. There are 13 residues in the CDR3. In germline, CDR1 is SGHVS, CDR2 FNYEAQ. Trimming left V 6 bases short and J 3 bases short, with 11 bases between. Written as DNA, the CDR3 is TGTGCCAGCAGTCCGACATTGGACACTGAAGCTTTCTTT. Translation: CASSPTLDTEAFF.

This clonotype was seen a few times. V is TRBV7-9 and J is TRBJ1-1; D may be TRBD1 (5 bases). The V end was cut by 3 bases, the J end by 0 bases, with 14 bases between. The germline gives CDR1 SEHNR, CDR2 FQNEAQ (reference sequence). This CDR3 comprises 16 residues. The CDR3 reads CASSFLGRGVNTEAFF. CDR3 in DNA: TGTGCCAGCAGCTTCCTAGGCCGGGGCGTGAACACTGAAGCTTTCTTT.

There are a few counts of this clonotype. The chain is built from TRBV7-2 and TRBJ2-4; D gene unclear. This CDR3 comprises 13 residues. Germline CDR1 is SGHTA and CDR2 is FQGNSA. The V and J ends lost 4 bases and 0 bases respectively, with 4 bases between them. CDR3 sequence reads: CASSYIAKNIQYF. In DNA, the CDR3 is TGTGCCAGCAGCTACATAGCCAAAAACATTCAGTACTTC. Full variable domain (missing parts from reference TRBV7-2 and TRBJ2-4): GAGVSQSPSNKVTEKGKDVELRCDPISGHTALYWYRQSLGQGLEFLIYFQGNSAPDKSGLPSDRFSAERTGGSVSTLTIQRTQQEDSAVYLCASSYIAKNIQYFGAGTRLSVL.

This clonotype was detected a few times. This chain links TRBV28 with TRBJ2-3; maybe TRBD2 (6 bases). V was pared by 5 bases and J by 0 bases, with 9 bases between. Germline CDR1 and CDR2: MDHEN and SYDVKM. The CDR3 has 14 residues. CDR3 sequence reads: CASSNAGSTDTQYF. CDR3 in DNA: TGTGCCAGCAGTAACGCGGGGAGCACAGATACGCAGTATTTT.

A few counts support this clonotype. The CDR3, as DNA: TGTGCCAGCAGCCCCCAACTACCCGACAGGGTCGGGGACAAAAACATTCAGTACTTC. This gives the protein CASSPQLPDRVGDKNIQYF. This chain connects TRBV11-1 to TRBJ2-4; 7 bases match TRBD1. The V gene's germline CDR1 is SGHAT and CDR2 FQDESV (reference sequence). The CDR3 runs to 19 residues. Germline trimming cut 5 bases from V and 3 bases from J; bases unmatched to any gene: 19.

V gene TRBV7-2 combines with J gene TRBJ1-5; a possible D gene is TRBD1 (5 bases). This CDR3 comprises 15 residues. Germline V gives CDR1 SGHTA, CDR2 FQGNSA. V was pared by 5 bases and J by 6 bases, with 17 bases between. CDR3 sequence: CASSEKGGGAQPQHF. DNA of the CDR3: TGTGCCAGCAGCGAAAAGGGCGGGGGAGCTCAGCCCCAGCATTTT.

This clonotype was seen a handful of times. The V gene is TRBV4-3, the J gene TRBJ2-3; 13 bases are shared with TRBD2. From germline, CDR1 is LGHNA and CDR2 YSLEER. The length of the CDR3 is 17 residues. After removal of 4 bases from V and 6 bases from J, the junction contained 10 bases not matched to a gene. Here the CDR3 DNA reads TGCGCCAGCAGCCGAGGGACTAGCGGGACCCAGAGGGATACGCAGTATTTT. It translates to CASSRGTSGTQRDTQYF.

The gene calls are TRBV4-1 and TRBJ2-7, with TRBD2 matching over 9 bases. Per germline, CDR1 MGHRA and CDR2 YSYEKL. The CDR3 runs to 16 residues. After removal of 0 bases from V and 4 bases from J, the junction contained 7 bases not matched to a gene. DNA for the CDR3: TGCGCCAGCAGCCAAGACTTAGCGGGAGATCTTTACGAGCAGTACTTC. The encoded protein is CASSQDLAGDLYEQYF.

The V and J genes are TRBV10-3 and TRBJ2-7; the match to TRBD1 covers 8 bases. V lost 10 bases, J lost 0 bases, and 5 bases stayed unmatched. This CDR3 region has 13 residues. CDR1 and CDR2 from the germline V gene are ENHRY and SYGVKD. CDR3 region: CANRQGTSYEQYF. The DNA for the CDR3 is TGTGCCAACCGACAGGGGACCTCCTACGAGCAGTACTTC.

This chain connects TRBV6-5 to TRBJ1-4; D gene ambiguous. This CDR3 region has 15 residues. Between the trimmed V and J ends, which lost 6 bases and 3 bases, there was a span of 14 bases. Looked up from germline, CDR1 is MNHEY and CDR2 is SVGAGI. The CDR3 here is CASRDLEGPNEKLFF. The CDR3, as DNA: TGTGCCAGCAGGGACCTTGAAGGGCCTAATGAAAAACTGTTTTTT.

The J gene is TRBJ1-1, the V gene TRBV20-1, with D unresolved. V was clipped by 0 bases and J by 11 bases, with 7 bases between them. CDR3 length equals 10 residues. From germline, CDR1 is DFQATT and CDR2 SNEGSKA (reference sequence). The DNA for the CDR3 is TGCAGTGCTAGAGATCGGGAGGCTTTCTTT. It specifies CSARDREAFF.

This clonotype was seen more than once but under ten times. V usage is TRBV4-3 and J usage is TRBJ1-1, with D maybe TRBD1 (5 bases). Trimming took off 0 bases at V and 3 bases at J, with 14 bases between the two ends. CDR1 is LGHNA, CDR2 YSLEER, per germline. The CDR3 has 16 residues. The CDR3 is CASSQERSRVYTEAFF. The CDR3 DNA sequence: TGCGCCAGCAGCCAAGAGCGTTCCAGGGTCTACACTGAAGCTTTCTTT.

V is TRBV6-6 and J is TRBJ2-5; D assignment may be TRBD1 or TRBD2 (6 bases each). The V gene lost 5 bases and the J gene lost 0 bases, with 7 bases spanning the gap. This CDR3 is 13 amino acids long. Germline lookup yields CDR1 MNHNY and CDR2 SVGAGI (reference sequence). This chain's CDR3 is CASSGGHQETQYF. CDR3 bases: TGTGCCAGCAGTGGGGGGCACCAAGAGACCCAGTACTTC.

V and J are TRBV4-3 and TRBJ1-6; D is unresolved. The CDR3 runs to 16 residues. CDR1 and CDR2 from the germline V gene are LGHNA and YSLEER. Trimming stripped 1 base from V and 7 bases from J, with 14 bases between. The CDR3 nucleotides are TGCGCCAGCAGCCAAGTGTTCAAGAACAGAAATTCACCCCTCCACTTT. It translates to CASSQVFKNRNSPLHF.

The CDR3: CASSQGLNAAFF. CDR3 DNA: TGCGCCAGCAGCCAAGGACTTAATGCAGCTTTCTTT. This chain uses TRBV4-1 with TRBJ1-1; no clear D gene. The length of the CDR3 is 12 residues. Germline CDR1 reads MGHRA; CDR2 reads YSYEKL. The V end was cut by 1 base, the J end by 10 bases, with 10 bases between.

The chain recombines TRBV20-1 with TRBJ2-4; 7 bases match TRBD1. Trimming removed 0 bases from V and 1 base from J; junction bases left unmatched: 9. The CDR3 runs 17 residues. Germline V gene sequence: CDR1 DFQATT, CDR2 SNEGSKA (reference sequence). CDR3 sequence reads: CSARDQGDGSAKNIQYF. The CDR3 coding sequence is TGCAGTGCTAGAGATCAGGGGGACGGATCGGCCAAAAACATTCAGTACTTC.

This chain connects TRBV7-2 to TRBJ1-2; a weak D match, TRBD1 (5 bases). Trimming removed 2 bases at V and 3 bases at J, with 16 bases between. The germline V gene has CDR1 SGHTA and CDR2 FQGNSA. The CDR3 contains 16 residues. The DNA for the CDR3 is TGTGCCAGCAGCTTAACCAAAACCGGGGGTGACTATGGCTACACCTTC. Encoded protein: CASSLTKTGGDYGYTF.

This clonotype was observed a few times. This chain connects TRBV7-2 to TRBJ1-1, with 7 bases matching TRBD1. CDR3 length: 13 amino acids. Trimming removed 4 bases from V and 4 bases from J; junction bases left unmatched: 3. The V gene's germline CDR1 is SGHTA and CDR2 FQGNSA. CDR3 sequence (DNA): TGTGCCAGCAGCTCTACAGGGGTCACTGAAGCTTTCTTT. Protein product: CASSSTGVTEAFF.

The chain couples TRBV2 to TRBJ1-4; maybe TRBD1 (6 bases). Per the germline V gene, CDR1 is SNHLY and CDR2 is FYNNEI. The CDR3 consists of 17 residues. V shed 10 bases and J shed 3 bases, with 24 bases lying between them. The DNA of the CDR3 is TGTGCCATCAACTCAGGGCAGGGGCCCGGCGCTAATGAAAAACTGTTTTTT. It yields the protein CAINSGQGPGANEKLFF.

The rearrangement joins TRBV7-2 to TRBJ2-3; possibly TRBD2 for D (6 bases). The CDR3 contains 16 residues. Germline CDR1 SGHTA, CDR2 FQGNSA. The germline V and J ends were trimmed by 5 bases and 2 bases, with 17 bases remaining between them. Written as DNA, the CDR3 is TGTGCCAGCAGCCCCGAGTCCGGGGGACCCACAGATACGCAGTATTTT. Translated: CASSPESGGPTDTQYF.

This clonotype was seen more than once but under ten times. The gene calls are TRBV7-6 and TRBJ2-7, with TRBD2 matching 10 bases. Germline V gene sequence: CDR1 SGHVS, CDR2 FNYEAQ. The junction had 4 bases not matched to a gene; V was cut back by 8 bases and J by 3 bases. There are 13 residues in the CDR3. The CDR3 nucleotides read TGTGCCAGCTCTAGCGGGAGTCTCTACGAGCAGTACTTC. As protein: CASSSGSLYEQYF.